Listed below are T cell receptor beta chains from one sample, sequenced in a study of cytomegalovirus exposure and HLA in healthy donors. Method: immunoSEQ multiplex PCR; TCRdb's copy keeps in-frame clones and lacks some. Of over 150,000 clones listed, 75% to 85% were seen once; the top ten hold 6% to 8%. The material sequenced was PBMCs. These receptors all come from a woman in her fifties or sixties in good health and CMV-seropositive. Each CDR3 is given with its conserved first and last residue. The D gene is left open where the match is weak. Clone sizes are given selectively: once, few, many, or a class where the clone is expanded.

V gene: TRBV7-7; J gene: TRBJ2-5; clone size: few; D gene: TRBD1; CDR3 protein: CASSPEGQGYQETQYF; CDR3 DNA: TGTGCCAGCAGCCCAGAAGGACAGGGGTACCAAGAGACCCAGTACTTC
V gene: TRBV5-6; J gene: TRBJ2-3; clone size: once; D gene: NA; CDR3 protein: CASSFTRARSTDTQYF; CDR3 DNA: TGTGCCAGCAGCTTTACCAGGGCGAGATCGACAGATACGCAGTATTTT
V gene: TRBV18; J gene: TRBJ1-2; clone size: NA; D gene: NA; CDR3 protein: CASSPDTRTDGYTF; CDR3 DNA: TGTGCCAGCTCACCGGACACACGCACCGATGGCTACACCTTC
V gene: TRBV6-5; J gene: TRBJ1-2; clone size: NA; D gene: TRBD1; CDR3 protein: CASSSGTGGNGYTF; CDR3 DNA: TGTGCCAGCAGCTCCGGGACAGGGGGGAATGGCTACACCTTC
V gene: TRBV7-2; J gene: TRBJ2-5; clone size: NA; D gene: TRBD2; CDR3 protein: CASSGWLAGGLGGETQYF; CDR3 DNA: TGTGCCAGCAGCGGGTGGCTAGCGGGGGGCTTAGGGGGAGAGACCCAGTACTTC
V gene: TRBV27; J gene: TRBJ2-2; clone size: NA; D gene: TRBD1; CDR3 protein: CASERQGASGELFF; CDR3 DNA: TGTGCCAGCGAGAGACAGGGGGCGTCCGGGGAGCTGTTTTTT
V gene: TRBV28; J gene: TRBJ2-2; clone size: NA; D gene: TRBD1; CDR3 protein: CAIPGQGASGGELFF; CDR3 DNA: TGTGCCATCCCTGGACAGGGGGCTTCTGGCGGGGAGCTGTTTTTT
V gene: TRBV12-5; J gene: TRBJ1-1; clone size: NA; D gene: TRBD1; CDR3 protein: CASGLQGDTEAFF; CDR3 DNA: TGTGCTAGTGGACTACAGGGGGACACTGAAGCTTTCTTT
V gene: TRBV10-1; J gene: TRBJ2-1; clone size: NA; D gene: TRBD1; CDR3 protein: CASSERTGSYNEQFF; CDR3 DNA: TGCGCCAGCAGTGAAAGGACAGGGAGCTACAATGAGCAGTTCTTC
V gene: TRBV5-1; J gene: TRBJ2-1; clone size: NA; D gene: TRBD2; CDR3 protein: CASSLSPGGKNEQFF; CDR3 DNA: TGCGCCAGCAGCTTGAGTCCGGGAGGCAAGAATGAGCAGTTCTTC
V gene: TRBV13; J gene: TRBJ2-1; clone size: NA; D gene: TRBD2; CDR3 protein: CASSTASGSLNEQFF; CDR3 DNA: TGTGCCAGCAGCACGGCTAGCGGGAGTCTTAATGAGCAGTTCTTC
V gene: TRBV28; J gene: TRBJ1-5; clone size: NA; D gene: NA; CDR3 protein: CASSLSGRGSNQPQHF; CDR3 DNA: TGTGCCAGCAGTTTATCTGGCAGGGGAAGCAATCAGCCCCAGCATTTT
V gene: TRBV5-6; J gene: TRBJ2-7; clone size: NA; D gene: TRBD1; CDR3 protein: CASSRKPGQGGEQYF; CDR3 DNA: TGTGCCAGCAGCCGAAAACCGGGACAGGGTGGGGAGCAGTACTTC
V gene: TRBV12-1; J gene: TRBJ2-1; clone size: once; D gene: NA; CDR3 protein: CASSLRDRGPHEQFF; CDR3 DNA: TGTGCCAGCAGCCTCAGGGACAGGGGGCCCCATGAGCAGTTCTTC
V gene: TRBV19; J gene: TRBJ2-7; clone size: NA; D gene: NA; CDR3 protein: CASSPDRTFSYEQYF; CDR3 DNA: TGTGCCAGTAGCCCCGACAGGACCTTTTCCTACGAGCAGTACTTC
V gene: TRBV18; J gene: TRBJ2-7; clone size: NA; D gene: NA; CDR3 protein: CASSPTGPPSYEQYF; CDR3 DNA: TGTGCCAGCTCACCAACAGGTCCACCCTCCTACGAGCAGTACTTC
V gene: TRBV2; J gene: TRBJ1-1; clone size: NA; D gene: NA; CDR3 protein: CASSEATAWTAFF; CDR3 DNA: TGTGCCAGCAGTGAAGCGACAGCCTGGACGGCTTTCTTT
V gene: TRBV4-1; J gene: TRBJ1-5; clone size: NA; D gene: TRBD1; CDR3 protein: CASSRGQPEGPYQPQHF; CDR3 DNA: TGCGCCAGCAGCCGGGGACAGCCAGAGGGGCCCTATCAGCCCCAGCATTTT
V gene: TRBV5-1; J gene: TRBJ2-7; clone size: NA; D gene: TRBD1; CDR3 protein: CASSTGTGGSYEQYF; CDR3 DNA: TGCGCCAGCAGCACAGGGACAGGAGGCTCCTACGAGCAGTACTTC
V gene: TRBV5-1; J gene: TRBJ2-5; clone size: NA; D gene: TRBD1; CDR3 protein: CASSFSGDRGRETQYF; CDR3 DNA: TGCGCCAGCAGCTTTTCTGGGGACAGGGGCAGAGAGACCCAGTACTTC
V gene: TRBV19; J gene: TRBJ1-2; clone size: NA; D gene: TRBD1; CDR3 protein: CASSPRGDYGYTF; CDR3 DNA: TGTGCCAGTAGTCCCAGGGGGGACTATGGCTACACCTTC
V gene: TRBV2; J gene: TRBJ1-3; clone size: NA; D gene: NA; CDR3 protein: CASKEQNFSGNTIYF; CDR3 DNA: TGTGCCAGCAAGGAACAGAACTTCTCTGGAAACACCATATATTTT
V gene: TRBV27; J gene: TRBJ2-2; clone size: NA; D gene: TRBD1; CDR3 protein: CASNRDRGDTGELFF; CDR3 DNA: TGTGCCAGCAACCGGGACAGGGGTGACACCGGGGAGCTGTTTTTT
V gene: TRBV27; J gene: TRBJ2-1; clone size: NA; D gene: NA; CDR3 protein: CASSESSSYNEQFF; CDR3 DNA: TGTGCCAGCAGCGAGTCAAGCTCCTACAATGAGCAGTTCTTC
V gene: TRBV4-1; J gene: TRBJ2-1; clone size: NA; D gene: TRBD1; CDR3 protein: CASSQGDRGYNEQFF; CDR3 DNA: TGCGCCAGCAGCCAAGGGGACAGGGGTTACAATGAGCAGTTCTTC
V gene: TRBV5-1; J gene: TRBJ1-4; clone size: NA; D gene: NA; CDR3 protein: CASSLGGLANEKLFF; CDR3 DNA: TGCGCCAGCAGCTTGGGCGGGTTAGCTAATGAAAAACTGTTTTTT
V gene: TRBV2; J gene: TRBJ2-2; clone size: few; D gene: TRBD2; CDR3 protein: CASSATSGSTGELFF; CDR3 DNA: TGTGCCAGCAGTGCGACTAGCGGGAGCACCGGGGAGCTGTTTTTT
V gene: TRBV5-1; J gene: TRBJ2-3; clone size: NA; D gene: TRBD2; CDR3 protein: CASSFGAGERGTQYF; CDR3 DNA: TGCGCCAGCAGCTTCGGAGCGGGGGAACGAGGTACGCAGTATTTT
V gene: TRBV5-1; J gene: TRBJ2-5; clone size: few; D gene: TRBD2; CDR3 protein: CASSPSGLAGWGAQYF; CDR3 DNA: TGCGCCAGCAGCCCTTCGGGACTAGCGGGCTGGGGGGCCCAGTACTTC
V gene: TRBV4-3; J gene: TRBJ1-6; clone size: NA; D gene: TRBD1; CDR3 protein: CASSPTGVQSPLHF; CDR3 DNA: TGCGCCAGCAGCCCGACAGGGGTGCAATCACCCCTCCACTTT
V gene: TRBV5-1; J gene: TRBJ1-2; clone size: NA; D gene: NA; CDR3 protein: CASSLGGQANYGYTF; CDR3 DNA: TGCGCCAGCAGCTTGGGGGGACAAGCTAACTATGGCTACACCTTC
V gene: TRBV5-4; J gene: TRBJ2-7; clone size: once; D gene: TRBD2; CDR3 protein: CASSVSGRTYEQYF; CDR3 DNA: TGTGCCAGCAGCGTTAGCGGGAGGACCTACGAGCAGTACTTC
V gene: TRBV11-2; J gene: TRBJ2-7; clone size: NA; D gene: TRBD2; CDR3 protein: CASSLRTSGRSYEQYF; CDR3 DNA: TGTGCCAGCAGCTTGAGGACTAGCGGGAGATCGTACGAGCAGTACTTC
V gene: TRBV4-3; J gene: TRBJ1-3; clone size: NA; D gene: NA; CDR3 protein: CASSQDRSGAGNTIYF; CDR3 DNA: TGCGCCAGCAGCCAAGATCGCTCAGGGGCTGGAAACACCATATATTTT
V gene: TRBV19; J gene: TRBJ1-1; clone size: NA; D gene: TRBD1; CDR3 protein: CASRQDRMYSEAFF; CDR3 DNA: TGTGCCAGTAGGCAGGACAGGATGTATTCTGAAGCTTTCTTT
V gene: TRBV6-1; J gene: TRBJ2-1; clone size: NA; D gene: NA; CDR3 protein: CASSFSSYNEQFF; CDR3 DNA: TGTGCCAGCAGTTTTAGCTCCTACAATGAGCAGTTCTTC
V gene: TRBV28; J gene: TRBJ1-2; clone size: NA; D gene: TRBD1; CDR3 protein: CASSLGTGGFYYGYTF; CDR3 DNA: TGTGCCAGCAGTTTGGGGACAGGAGGATTTTACTATGGCTACACCTTC
V gene: TRBV28; J gene: TRBJ2-3; clone size: NA; D gene: NA; CDR3 protein: CASSLRDTQYF; CDR3 DNA: TGTGCCAGCAGTTTACGAGATACGCAGTATTTT
V gene: TRBV30; J gene: TRBJ1-4; clone size: NA; D gene: TRBD1; CDR3 protein: CAWSGHRGGEKLFF; CDR3 DNA: TGTGCCTGGAGTGGTCACAGGGGTGGCGAAAAACTGTTTTTT
V gene: TRBV5-1; J gene: TRBJ2-3; clone size: NA; D gene: NA; CDR3 protein: CASCNAEPGTDTQYF; CDR3 DNA: TGCGCCAGCTGTAATGCGGAGCCGGGCACAGATACGCAGTATTTT
V gene: TRBV28; J gene: TRBJ2-5; clone size: NA; D gene: NA; CDR3 protein: CASSLAGLETQYF; CDR3 DNA: TGTGCCAGCAGTTTAGCAGGGCTGGAGACCCAGTACTTC
V gene: TRBV2; J gene: TRBJ2-5; clone size: NA; D gene: TRBD1; CDR3 protein: CASRSDTGGKQYF; CDR3 DNA: TGTGCCAGCAGGTCGGACACAGGGGGAAAACAGTACTTC
V gene: TRBV18; J gene: TRBJ2-1; clone size: few; D gene: NA; CDR3 protein: CASSSGQYNEQFF; CDR3 DNA: TGTGCCAGCTCATCTGGACAGTACAATGAGCAGTTCTTC
V gene: TRBV4-3; J gene: TRBJ1-2; clone size: NA; D gene: NA; CDR3 protein: CASRPQSDRMDGYTF; CDR3 DNA: TGCGCCAGCAGGCCCCAGAGTGACAGGATGGATGGCTACACCTTC
V gene: TRBV28; J gene: TRBJ2-7; clone size: NA; D gene: NA; CDR3 protein: CASSFTTEQYF; CDR3 DNA: TGTGCCAGCAGTTTCACAACCGAGCAGTACTTC